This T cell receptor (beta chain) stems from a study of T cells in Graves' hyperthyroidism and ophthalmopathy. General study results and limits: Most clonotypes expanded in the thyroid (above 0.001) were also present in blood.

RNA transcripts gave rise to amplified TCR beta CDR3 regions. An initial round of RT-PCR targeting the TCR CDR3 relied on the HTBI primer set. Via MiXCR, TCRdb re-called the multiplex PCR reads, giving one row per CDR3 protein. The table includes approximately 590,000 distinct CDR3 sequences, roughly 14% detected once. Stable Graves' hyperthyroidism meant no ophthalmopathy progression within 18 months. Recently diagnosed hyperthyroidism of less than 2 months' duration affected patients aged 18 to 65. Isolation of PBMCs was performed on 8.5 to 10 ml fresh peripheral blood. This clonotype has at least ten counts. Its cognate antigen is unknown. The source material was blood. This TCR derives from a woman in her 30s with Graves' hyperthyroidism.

The CDR3 protein is CASSLEGLADNEQFF. DNA of the CDR3: TGTGCCAGCAGCTTAGAGGGACTAGCGGACAATGAGCAGTTCTTC. The chain carries TRBV13 and TRBJ2-1; 11 nucleotides match TRBD2. Germline V lookup: CDR1 PRHDT, CDR2 FYEKMQ (reference sequence). The CDR3 has 15 amino acids. The trim removed 1 base at V and 5 bases at J, leaving 1 base unmatched.